This note documents a single T cell receptor beta chain sequence. The specificity of this receptor is unknown. One base away there is no much larger clone; base qualities are not given. The data were taken from a study of CD8+ T cells in alopecia areata (dated by TCRdb to 2016 to 2019). In terms of the full investigation: The treated patients, all with moderate-to-severe alopecia areata, were enrolled in an open-label pilot trial of oral tofacitinib given at 5 to 10 mg twice daily. Tofacitinib was given for 6 to 18 months, followed by 6 months of follow-up off drug to assess delayed response and recurrence. The SALT score, which quantifies the percentage of affected scalp surface area, was used to measure disease severity in treated patients. In both human patients and the C3H/HeJ mouse model, the study applied high-throughput TCRbeta sequencing to look at T cell clonal expansion in alopecia areata. Scalp tissue and sorted CD4+ and CD8+ peripheral blood T cells from patchy and totalis/universalis alopecia areata patients and from healthy controls were covered by human TCRbeta sequencing. Patients on tofacitinib were biopsied at baseline and after 4 and 24 weeks of treatment, and several of the patients also had a later scalp biopsy. Scalp clonality was compared among normal scalp (n=4), patchy alopecia areata scalp (n=8), and alopecia totalis/universalis scalp (n=8). RNA was extracted with the PAXgene miRNA kit for fixed scalp, the miRNeasy kit for PBMCs, and the RNeasy kit for mouse skin. TCRbeta CDR3 regions were amplified by immunoSEQ multiplex PCR with 35 Vbeta forward and 13 Jbeta reverse primers. Study-wide conclusions, independent of this receptor: Unlike mouse skin, where gammadelta T cells dominate, normal human skin contains resident alphabeta T cells that get sequenced too, which complicates analysis of the scalp TCR repertoire. During tofacitinib treatment, many expanded lesional clones stuck around in both scalp and blood, and this persistence may partly explain why relapse happens after treatment is stopped. Tofacitinib significantly lowered scalp clonality and the number of expanded CD8+ clones among the top 100 scalp clones. Because the treated cohort was small and had only one nonresponder, larger studies are needed to examine links between baseline CD8+ expansion and response. Lesional scalp, especially in alopecia totalis/universalis, showed higher clonality and more expanded CD8+ clones than normal scalp, suggesting antigenic drive. TCR sequences shared between patients were less clear than in mice, possibly partly because of HLA diversity in the patient population.

The time point label of this sample denotes: roughly 27 days on oral tofacitinib. In light of the paper, this sample's treatment or condition label describes: oral pan-JAK inhibitor, 5-10 mg twice daily. Lesional scalp punch biopsies and peripheral blood were obtained from alopecia areata patients. PBMCs were separated by density centrifugation and stained for CD3, CD4 and CD8, after which CD4+ and CD8+ T cells were sorted on a FACSAria. Library preparation employed the immunoSEQ multiplex PCR assay. For TCR sequencing, RNA was extracted from every sample and reverse transcribed into cDNA to serve as template. First-strand cDNA was synthesized using SuperScript III with a 2:1 mix of oligo-dT and random hexamers. Amplification bias was assessed with a synthetic immune receptor repertoire, and residual bias was removed computationally. On the study's bioinformatics: Raw reads were preprocessed to remove errors, and CDR3 was defined by IMGT conventions from the conserved cysteine to phenylalanine. To get clonality, Shannon entropy was normalized by log2 of the number of productive unique TCRs and the result was subtracted from 1. Whether each scalp clone was CD4 or CD8 was inferred by checking scalp TCRbeta sequences against the CD4 and CD8 repertoires from sorted blood. TCRdb mirrors the immuneACCESS table, restricted to in-frame sequences. Some clones are absent from its copies; in checked studies, under half trace to an unresolved V gene, and the reason for the others is unknown. For V, J and clone size, that table is used; D and trimming come from the DNA. The sample table shows some 130,000 clones, and around half are seen once. Clones ranked in the top ten supply 15% of the sample.

For CDR1 and CDR2, the germline V gene lists MNHNS and SASEGT. There are 12 amino acids in the CDR3, from cysteine to phenylalanine inclusive. Solely the CDR3 DNA is kept, with 36 bases framed from the first base. V drops 2 bases and J drops 10 bases, leaving 11 bases in between. This clonotype originated in a human donor with alopecia areata. The sample was CD8+ T cells sorted from blood, taken at week 4, from a patient treated with tofacitinib. Recombination linked TRBV6-1 to TRBJ1-1; TRBD1 is possibly the D segment (5 matching bases). The CDR3 corresponds to CASSENGDAAFF. Read as DNA, the sequence is TGTGCCAGCAGTGAAAATGGGGACGCAGCTTTCTTT.